This T cell receptor beta chain came from a study of T-cell reconstitution after alpha-beta-depleted transplantation in children. This CDR3 comprises 13 residues. CDR1 is SQVTM and CDR2 is ANQGSEA in the germline V gene. The junction had 6 bases not matched to a gene; V was cut back by 4 bases and J by 3 bases. Researchers prepared the TCRbeta library using unique molecular identifiers, the study reports. Each CDR3 protein is one row after TCRdb ran MiXCR on the PCR reads. Of 170,000 or so distinct CDR3 sequences in the sample, less than 8% were seen once. This clonotype was recorded many times. J is TRBJ2-7 and V is TRBV29-1, with 7 positions matching TRBD1. The starting material was PBMCs from the stem cell graft donor, obtained from the stem cell graft. This receptor was obtained from a human donor who donated a stem cell graft to a child with Wiskott-Aldrich syndrome. Written as DNA, the CDR3 is TGCAGCGTTGTTGGGGCAGGGGGCTACGAGCAGTACTTC. Translation gives CSVVGAGGYEQYF.